Below, 6 T cell receptor beta chains from the same sample are listed, as sequenced in a study of T cell responses to AZD1222 COVID-19 vaccine. The assay was immunoSEQ multiplex PCR, and TCRdb's table has in-frame clones only and misses some. Of 130,000 to 150,000 clones in the sample, under 95% were seen once. The sample in question was peripheral blood, obtained on day 0 of AZD1222 vaccination. Every receptor here comes from an adult in good health.

The rearrangement joins TRBV3-1 (or the pseudogene TRBV3-2) to TRBJ1-6; no clear D gene. The germline CDR1 and CDR2 sequences are LGHDT and YNNKEL (reference sequence). This CDR3 contains 14 residues. Trimming pared 0 bases from V and 14 bases from J, leaving 14 bases between. CDR3 sequence reads: CASSQEVRGGSLHF. CDR3 nucleotide sequence: TGTGCCAGCAGCCAAGAGGTACGGGGAGGCTCCCTCCACTTT.

This clone has a single count. The J gene is TRBJ2-7, the V gene TRBV5-1, with 9 nucleotides matching TRBD1. CDR3 length: 14 amino acids. V shed 4 bases, J shed 6 bases, and the junction held 8 bases outside the gene matches. The germline gives CDR1 SGHRS, CDR2 YFSETQ. The CDR3 DNA follows: TGCGCCAGCAGCCCCGATGGACAGGGGATCGAGCAGTACTTC. Translation: CASSPDGQGIEQYF.

This chain connects TRBV5-4 to TRBJ1-1; 7 bases are shared with TRBD1. The CDR3 runs 14 residues. Germline CDR1 SGHNT, CDR2 YYREEE (reference sequence). The junction had 4 bases not matched to a gene; V was cut back by 4 bases and J by 1 base. CDR3: CASSPGDRNTEAFF. CDR3 nucleotide sequence: TGTGCCAGCAGCCCGGGGGACAGGAACACTGAAGCTTTCTTT.

This clone has more than one count but fewer than ten. The rearrangement uses TRBV5-5 and TRBJ1-3; D not certain. From germline, CDR1 is SGHKS and CDR2 YYEKEE (reference sequence). V was cut by 1 base and J by 0 bases, with 11 bases left in between. The CDR3 extends over 16 amino acids. The CDR3 spells CASSLIVTSSGNTIYF. The CDR3 nucleotides read TGTGCCAGCAGCTTGATTGTGACTTCCTCTGGAAACACCATATATTTT.

This rearrangement joins TRBV7-8 to TRBJ1-2, with TRBD1 matching over 9 bases. Germline lookup yields CDR1 SGHVS and CDR2 FQNEAQ. The CDR3 runs to 15 residues. The V gene end was trimmed by 4 bases and the J gene end by 7 bases; junction bases not matched to a gene: 10. CDR3 in DNA: TGTGCCAGCAGCTCGTGGGACAGGGCCGGGTTTGGCTACACCTTC. Its protein is CASSSWDRAGFGYTF.

The chain uses TRBV12-3 or TRBV12-4 and TRBJ2-7; D is unresolved. Deletions cut 0 bases from V and 2 bases from J, with 5 bases between. The CDR3 has 13 amino acids. The CDR3 sequence is CASSLADTYEQYF. The CDR3 DNA sequence: TGTGCCAGCAGTTTAGCAGATACCTACGAGCAGTACTTC.